The 3 T cell receptor beta chains given below trace back to one sample, sequenced in a study of blood T cells in healthy people across ages. Alongside a J-beta primer mix, a sample-barcoded 5' primer served in a second PCR lasting 7 to 11 cycles. TCRdb re-derived calls from the 5' RACE reads in MiXCR, one entry per CDR3 protein. The repertoire holds about 1.6 million distinct CDR3 sequences, with approximately 32% as singletons. The sequencing input was blood. These receptors came from a woman aged 25 to 39 in good health.

As to this clonotype: Since the CDR3 does not end with the conserved phenylalanine or tryptophan, this likely comes from a read error. The chain couples TRBV29-1 to TRBJ2-7, with a possible D match to TRBD2 (5 bases). V gave up 8 bases and J gave up 0 bases, with 11 bases separating them. Germline V gene data show CDR1 as SQVTM and CDR2 as ANQGSEA. CDR3 size: 12 residues. CDR3 residues: CSPLGISYEQYL. Here the CDR3 DNA reads TGCAGCCCCCTCGGGATCTCCTACGAGCAGTACTTA.

This clonotype came up a few times. The rearrangement links TRBV20-1 to TRBJ2-1; TRBD2 agrees at 11 bases. From germline, CDR1 is DFQATT and CDR2 SNEGSKA (reference sequence). This CDR3 has 16 residues. Trimming removed 5 bases from V and 7 bases from J; junction bases left unmatched: 13. CDR3 sequence (DNA): TGCAGTGCTCCGACTCTACTAGCGGGAGACGGAAATGAGCAGTTCTTC. Translation: CSAPTLLAGDGNEQFF.

This clonotype appeared a few times. In nucleotides, the CDR3 is TGTGCCAGCAGCCAAGAATGGGTAGGGTATGGCTACACCTTC. As protein: CASSQEWVGYGYTF. This chain connects TRBV3-1 to TRBJ1-2; D is unclear. The CDR3 has 14 amino acids. From germline, CDR1 is LGHDT and CDR2 YNNKEL (reference sequence). Trimming left V 0 bases short and J 5 bases short, with 10 bases between.